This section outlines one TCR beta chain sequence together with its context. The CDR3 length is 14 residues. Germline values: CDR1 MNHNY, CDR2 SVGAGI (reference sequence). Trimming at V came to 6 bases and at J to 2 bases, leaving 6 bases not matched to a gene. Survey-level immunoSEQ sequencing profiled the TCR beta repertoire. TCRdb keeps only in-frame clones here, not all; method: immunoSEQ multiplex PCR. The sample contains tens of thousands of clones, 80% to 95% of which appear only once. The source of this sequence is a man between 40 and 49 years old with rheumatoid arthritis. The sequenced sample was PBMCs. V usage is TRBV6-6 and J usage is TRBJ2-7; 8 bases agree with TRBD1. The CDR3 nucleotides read TGTGCCAGCAGGCCGGGACAGGCTACCTACGAGCAGTACTTC. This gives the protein CASRPGQATYEQYF.